This T cell receptor (beta chain) was profiled in a study of tumor T cells in aggressive B-cell lymphoma. Profiled with immunoSEQ multiplex PCR; TCRdb holds only in-frame clones, not every one. The data hold about 5,600 clones, with 70% to 85% observed a single time. Worth noting for this clone: Different DNA sequences within this sample yield the same CDR3.

With 4 bases clipped from V and 8 bases from J, the junction kept 14 bases outside the gene matches. Germline CDR1 reads SGHAT; CDR2 reads FQNNGV. CDR3 size: 17 residues. V and J are TRBV11-2 and TRBJ2-2, with 9 bases fitting TRBD2. The receptor was isolated from an adult with diffuse large B cell lymphoma. Sequencing input: tumor tissue. The CDR3 DNA reads as TGTGCCAGCAGCTGGGGGAGCGGGAGGACCGGAATAGGGGAGCTGTTTTTT. The encoded protein is CASSWGSGRTGIGELFF.